The 18 T cell receptor beta chains below all came from one sample that was sequenced in a study of cytomegalovirus exposure and HLA in healthy donors. The PCR employed 60 Vbeta primers together with 13 Jbeta primers. This table comes from immunoSEQ multiplex PCR, and its TCRdb copy is limited to in-frame clones, with some not included. The data hold about 130,000 clones, with less than 85% observed a single time. Sequencing used PBMCs. The receptor source for this set is a woman aged 35 to 49 in good health and CMV-seropositive.

As to this clone: At one boundary the junction diverges from the germline segment, which might be a read error. In DNA form, the CDR3 reads TGTGCTAGCAGCTTAGTCTCCGGGACTAGCGGGAGGGCCGGAAACACCGGGGAGCTGTTTTTT. Residues: CASSLVSGTSGRAGNTGELFF. This chain links TRBV7-7 with TRBJ2-2, with 16 bases fitting TRBD2. Germline V CDR1 and CDR2: SSHAT, FNYEAQ (reference sequence). The CDR3 length is 21 residues. The whole variable domain, filled in from reference TRBV7-7 and TRBJ2-2, reads GAGVSQSPRYKVTKRGQDVTLRCDPISSHATLYWYQQALGQGPEFLTYFNYEAQPDKSGLPSDRFSAERPEGSISTLTIQRTEQRDSAMYRCASSLVSGTSGRAGNTGELFFGEGSRLTVL.

The V and J genes are TRBV27 and TRBJ2-6, with D maybe TRBD2 (5 bases). Trimming shortened V by 7 bases and J by 0 bases, and 16 bases separated the two germline ends. CDR1 is MNHEY and CDR2 is SMNVEV in the germline V gene (reference sequence). The CDR3 sequence is 17 residues long. CDR3 coding DNA: TGTGCCAGCACTCTAGCAAGAGGATCCTCTGGGGCCAACGTCCTGACTTTC. Translating gives CASTLARGSSGANVLTF.

V gene TRBV27 combines with J gene TRBJ1-5; the D is unclear. V was trimmed by 4 bases and J by 0 bases, leaving 7 bases between them. The CDR3 loop spans 14 amino acids. Germline V gives CDR1 MNHEY, CDR2 SMNVEV (reference sequence). CDR3 region: CASSSTLSNQPQHF. DNA of the CDR3: TGTGCCAGCAGTTCTACCCTTAGCAATCAGCCCCAGCATTTT.

The gene calls are TRBV30 and TRBJ2-7, with 7 bases that match TRBD2. Per the germline V gene, CDR1 is GTSNPN and CDR2 is SVGIG (reference sequence). V lost 2 bases, J lost 6 bases, and 13 bases stayed unmatched. CDR3 length: 15 residues. The CDR3 coding sequence is TGTGCCTGGAGTCCATATGGCGGGAGCGGCGGCGAGCAGTACTTC. The encoded protein is CAWSPYGGSGGEQYF.

The CDR3 spells CAWGGDRGGGLNTGELFF. The CDR3, as DNA: TGTGCCTGGGGGGGGGATAGGGGCGGGGGGCTGAACACCGGGGAGCTGTTTTTT. V usage is TRBV30 and J usage is TRBJ2-2; 8 positions match TRBD2. From germline, CDR1 is GTSNPN and CDR2 SVGIG (reference sequence). The CDR3 length is 18 residues. Trimming at V came to 5 bases and at J to 1 base, leaving 15 bases not matched to a gene.

The chain recombines TRBV28 with TRBJ2-7; D perhaps matches TRBD1 (5 bases). Germline V gives CDR1 MDHEN, CDR2 SYDVKM. V was trimmed by 4 bases and J by 2 bases, leaving 9 bases between them. The CDR3 is made up of 13 amino acids. The CDR3 region is CASSSTETYEQYF. The CDR3 bases are TGTGCCAGCAGTTCGACAGAGACCTACGAGCAGTACTTC. Full variable domain (missing parts from reference TRBV28 and TRBJ2-7): DVKVTQSSRYLVKRTGEKVFLECVQDMDHENMFWYRQDPGLGLRLIYFSYDVKMKEKGDIPEGYSVSREKKERFSLILESASTNQTSMYLCASSSTETYEQYFGPGTRLTVT.

V gene TRBV9 combines with J gene TRBJ1-1; 12 nucleotides match TRBD1. Trimming took 0 bases from V and 9 from J; bases not matched to a gene: 3. The CDR3 totals 14 residues. Germline V lookup: CDR1 SGDLS, CDR2 YYNGEE. The CDR3 DNA follows: TGTGCCAGCAGCGTAGAGGGACAGGGGGCGAAAGCTTTCTTT. Amino acids: CASSVEGQGAKAFF.

The rearrangement joins TRBV4-2 to TRBJ2-1; 7 nucleotides align to TRBD1. After removal of 0 bases from V and 7 bases from J, the junction contained 9 bases not matched to a gene. This CDR3 is 16 amino acids long. The V gene's germline CDR1 is LGHNA and CDR2 YNFKEQ. CDR3 protein: CASSQERTGAGNEQFF. The CDR3 region has the DNA TGTGCCAGCAGCCAAGAGAGGACAGGCGCTGGGAATGAGCAGTTCTTC.

This clone was seen a few times. The rearrangement joins TRBV27 to TRBJ1-1; 7 bases are shared with TRBD1. V dropped 6 bases and J dropped 4; count of bases not matched to a gene: 11. Germline values: CDR1 MNHEY, CDR2 SMNVEV (reference sequence). The length of the CDR3 is 15 residues. The CDR3 DNA reads TGTGCCAGCAGACGCGAAACAGGGGTGGGCACTGAAGCTTTCTTT. It is translated as CASRRETGVGTEAFF.

The genes are TRBV30 and TRBJ2-4; unclear D gene. Germline V gene lookup returns CDR1 GTSNPN and CDR2 SVGIG (reference sequence). The CDR3 covers 13 residues. The V end lost 2 bases, the J end lost 2 bases, and 7 bases lay between the germline ends. CDR3 loop: CAWSTGSKNIQYF. CDR3 nucleotide sequence: TGTGCCTGGAGTACGGGTTCCAAAAACATTCAGTACTTC.

The V and J genes are TRBV18 and TRBJ2-3, with D possibly TRBD2 on 5 matching bases. Trimming stripped 3 bases from V and 4 bases from J, with 11 bases between. This CDR3 spans 14 amino acids. The germline CDR1 and CDR2 sequences are KGHSH and LQKENI. CDR3 bases: TGTGCCAGCTCACCGGACTCGGCCGCAGATACGCAGTATTTT. This sequence encodes CASSPDSAADTQYF.

This clone was seen a few times. The V call is TRBV5-8, the J call TRBJ2-3; 7 positions match TRBD2. CDR1 and CDR2 from the germline V gene are SGHTS and YDEGEE. Trimming at V came to 0 bases and at J to 2 bases, leaving 6 bases not matched to a gene. The CDR3 runs 16 residues. CDR3 protein: CASSLGGRAHTDTQYF. Written as DNA, the CDR3 is TGTGCCAGCAGCTTGGGGGGGAGGGCCCACACAGATACGCAGTATTTT.

J is TRBJ2-7 and V is TRBV19; D call uncertain. Germline CDR1 reads LNHDA; CDR2 reads SQIVND (reference sequence). The CDR3 is made up of 18 amino acids. Trimming removed 5 bases from V and 0 bases from J, with 23 bases in between. The CDR3: CASSPSTLTPIDSYEQYF. In DNA, the CDR3 is TGTGCCAGTAGTCCCTCCACCCTAACTCCGATAGACTCCTACGAGCAGTACTTC. Variable domain in full (rest from reference TRBV19 and TRBJ2-7): DGGITQSPKYLFRKEGQNVTLSCEQNLNHDAMYWYRQDPGQGLRLIYYSQIVNDFQKGDIAEGYSVSREKKESFPLTVTSAQKNPTAFYLCASSPSTLTPIDSYEQYFGPGTRLTVT.

The V gene is TRBV30, the J gene TRBJ2-1, with TRBD2 as a possible D gene (5 bases). From germline, CDR1 is GTSNPN and CDR2 SVGIG (reference sequence). The CDR3 sequence is 12 residues long. Deletions cut 6 bases from V and 9 bases from J, with 15 bases between. The DNA of the CDR3 is TGTGCCTGCCGCTCCGGGGAATGTGAGCAGTTCTTC. This encodes CACRSGECEQFF.

The V call is TRBV28, the J call TRBJ1-2; 10 bases are shared with TRBD1. J gave up 2 bases and V 1 base, and 7 bases lay outside the gene matches. The CDR3 sequence is 17 residues long. CDR1 MDHEN and CDR2 SYDVKM come from the germline V gene. The CDR3 DNA reads TGTGCCAGCAGTTTATCCGGGACAGGGGTACGCAACTATGGCTACACCTTC. Protein sequence: CASSLSGTGVRNYGYTF.

This CDR3 is CASSYSMQGGYGYTF. The CDR3 DNA sequence: TGTGCCAGCAGTTACAGTATGCAGGGGGGCTATGGCTACACCTTC. This chain uses TRBV6-5 with TRBJ1-2, with 7 bases lining up with TRBD1. The CDR3 spans 15 residues. With 2 bases clipped from V and 4 bases from J, the junction kept 7 bases outside the gene matches. CDR1 is MNHEY, CDR2 SVGAGI, per germline.

This clone has a single count. CDR3 DNA: TGTGCCAGCAGTTTTTTCGCGCGTGGGAGGCTCTCTGGAAACACCATATATTTT. Translating gives CASSFFARGRLSGNTIYF. The chain has TRBV28 and TRBJ1-3; no reliable D call. Germline values: CDR1 MDHEN, CDR2 SYDVKM. V lost 3 bases to trimming and J lost 0 bases, with 18 bases between them. The CDR3 has 18 residues.

The genes are TRBV5-1 and TRBJ2-1; 10 nucleotides agree with TRBD1. Germline V gene sequence: CDR1 SGHRS, CDR2 YFSETQ. V lost 0 bases to trimming and J lost 2 bases; unmatched junction nucleotides: 2. The CDR3 contains 16 residues. The CDR3: CASSLGDRGPYNEQFF. CDR3 sequence (DNA): TGCGCCAGCAGCTTGGGGGACAGGGGACCCTACAATGAGCAGTTCTTC. Full variable domain (missing parts from reference TRBV5-1 and TRBJ2-1): KAGVTQTPRYLIKTRGQQVTLSCSPISGHRSVSWYQQTPGQGLQFLFEYFSETQRNKGNFPGRFSGRQFSNSRSEMNVSTLELGDSALYLCASSLGDRGPYNEQFFGPGTRLTVL.